This T cell receptor (beta chain) was recovered during a study of cytomegalovirus exposure and HLA in healthy donors. In the case of this clone: Its antigen is undetermined.

The PCR ran on 60 Vbeta and 13 Jbeta primers. As originally analysed: Unique TCR beta chains totaled some 78 million in a later count, with roughly 11 million of them shared. TCRdb's copy holds only in-frame clones and misses some; the assay was immunoSEQ multiplex PCR. The DNA gave D and trimming, while V, J and clone size come from that table. The table includes about 93,000 clones, 82% detected once. The CDR3 is made up of 14 amino acids. V was pared by 4 bases and J by 4 bases, with 3 bases of the junction left unmatched. Germline V lookup: CDR1 SGHTS, CDR2 YDEGEE. Notes on the study in general: Later on, analysis showed that most CMV-associated TCR beta chains appeared to be HLA-restricted.

The V and J genes are TRBV5-8 and TRBJ2-1; the match to TRBD1 covers 9 bases. The sample comprised PBMCs. This receptor was obtained from a man aged 45-60 years in good health and CMV-seronegative. The CDR3 DNA is TGTGCCAGCAGCGAGGGGACAGGGTACAATGAGCAGTTCTTC. Amino acid sequence: CASSEGTGYNEQFF.